This T cell receptor (beta chain) was identified in a study of CD8 T cells in ankylosing spondylitis. The study, taken as a whole, reports: The study looked at matched synovial fluid samples from ankylosing spondylitis patients. Disease-linked clones were reported to be significantly enriched there. Peripheral blood samples showed relatively rare disease-linked clones, and these clones were CD8+. There were earlier reports of some motif variants in reactive arthritis synovial fluid and blood.

Trimming took off 5 bases at V and 9 bases at J, with 15 bases between the two ends. Germline V CDR1 and CDR2: SGHTS, YDEGEE. This CDR3 has 13 amino acids. Each TCR beta library was made by quantitative 5'-RACE that incorporated molecular barcodes. Each CDR3 protein gets one entry after TCRdb re-called the 5' RACE reads with MiXCR. The table records roughly 60,000 distinct CDR3 sequences, over 5% of them present only once. Points on this clonotype: Its antigen remains unknown.

The sequenced sample consisted of synovial fluid, either unsorted or a sorted T cell fraction (not recorded which). The chain carries TRBV5-8 and TRBJ1-3; a possible D gene is TRBD1 (5 bases). This sequence originates from a male donor with ankylosing spondylitis. The CDR3 sequence is CASRYRGISTIYF. DNA for the CDR3: TGTGCCAGCAGATATCGGGGGATTTCCACCATATATTTT.